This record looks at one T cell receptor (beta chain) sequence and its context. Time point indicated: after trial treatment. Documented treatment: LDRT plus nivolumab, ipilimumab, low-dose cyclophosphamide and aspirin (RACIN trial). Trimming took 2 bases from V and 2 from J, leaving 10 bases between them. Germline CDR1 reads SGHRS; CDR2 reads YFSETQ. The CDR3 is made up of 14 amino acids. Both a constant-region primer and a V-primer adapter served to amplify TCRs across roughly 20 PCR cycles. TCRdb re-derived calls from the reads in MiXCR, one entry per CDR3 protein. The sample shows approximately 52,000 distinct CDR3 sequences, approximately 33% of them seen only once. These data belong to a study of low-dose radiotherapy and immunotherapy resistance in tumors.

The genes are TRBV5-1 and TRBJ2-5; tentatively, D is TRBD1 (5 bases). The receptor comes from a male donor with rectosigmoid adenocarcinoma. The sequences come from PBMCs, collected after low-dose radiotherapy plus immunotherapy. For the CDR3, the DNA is TGCGCCAGCAGCTTCGACAGCGCTCAAGAGACCCAGTACTTC. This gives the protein CASSFDSAQETQYF.